The clone carrying this TCR beta chain was counted only a few times. Its antigen remains unknown. The data derive from a study of CD8 T cells in ankylosing spondylitis. Study observations and caveats: Clones linked to disease were reported to show significant enrichment in matched ankylosing spondylitis synovial fluid. Apparently characteristic of ankylosing spondylitis blood was a TCR beta motif (fewer than ten highly homologous variants).

Construction of TCR beta libraries was performed using quantitative 5'-RACE with molecular barcodes. TCRdb fed the 5' RACE reads into MiXCR, producing one record per CDR3 protein. The sample yields about 450,000 distinct CDR3 sequences, approximately 26% seen once. The CDR3 runs to 15 residues. Germline CDR1 reads MNHEY; CDR2 reads SVGAGI. The V end was cut by 0 bases, the J end by 4 bases, with 10 bases between. The receptor was derived from a male donor with ankylosing spondylitis. What was sequenced was blood, either unsorted or a sorted T cell fraction (not recorded which). The chain joins TRBV6-5 to TRBJ1-3; weak D call: TRBD1 (6 bases). The CDR3 coding sequence is TGTGCCAGCAGTTACTCAGACAGGACCGGAAACACCATATATTTT. Translated, it gives CASSYSDRTGNTIYF.